The entry below gives a single T cell receptor beta chain sequence along with its context. This specimen belongs to a study of control samples from healthy donors and cancer patients. The CDR3 is made up of 16 amino acids. Germline V gene data show CDR1 as MGHDK and CDR2 as SYGVNS. V lost 6 bases to trimming and J lost 2 bases, with 14 bases between them. The protocol was immunoSEQ multiplex PCR, while the TCRdb copy is restricted to in-frame clones and leaves out a portion. The top ten clones hold roughly 3.4% of a sample with about 120,000 clones, roughly 88% of them seen once. Sequenced input: blood. This rearrangement joins TRBV25-1 to TRBJ1-6; D is ambiguous. This TCR derives from a man in his forties in good health. The CDR3 spells CASSDPDGAYNSPLHF. The CDR3 nucleotides are TGTGCCAGCAGCGACCCGGATGGGGCCTATAATTCACCCCTCCACTTT.